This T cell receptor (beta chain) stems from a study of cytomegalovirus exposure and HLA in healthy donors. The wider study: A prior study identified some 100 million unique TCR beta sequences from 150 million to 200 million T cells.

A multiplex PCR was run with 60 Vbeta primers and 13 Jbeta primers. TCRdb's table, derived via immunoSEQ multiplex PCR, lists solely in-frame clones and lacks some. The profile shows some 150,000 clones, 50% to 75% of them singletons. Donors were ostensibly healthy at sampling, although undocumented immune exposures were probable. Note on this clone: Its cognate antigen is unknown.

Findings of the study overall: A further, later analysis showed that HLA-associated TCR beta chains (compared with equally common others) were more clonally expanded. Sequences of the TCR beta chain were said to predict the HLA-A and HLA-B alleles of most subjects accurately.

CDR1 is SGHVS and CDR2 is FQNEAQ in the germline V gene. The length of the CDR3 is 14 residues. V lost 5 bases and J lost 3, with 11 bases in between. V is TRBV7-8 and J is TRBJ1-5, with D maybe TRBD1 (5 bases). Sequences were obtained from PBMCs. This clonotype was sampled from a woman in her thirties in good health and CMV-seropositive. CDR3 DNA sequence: TGTGCCAGCAGCCCTAAGACAGACAATCAGCCCCAGCATTTT. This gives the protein CASSPKTDNQPQHF.